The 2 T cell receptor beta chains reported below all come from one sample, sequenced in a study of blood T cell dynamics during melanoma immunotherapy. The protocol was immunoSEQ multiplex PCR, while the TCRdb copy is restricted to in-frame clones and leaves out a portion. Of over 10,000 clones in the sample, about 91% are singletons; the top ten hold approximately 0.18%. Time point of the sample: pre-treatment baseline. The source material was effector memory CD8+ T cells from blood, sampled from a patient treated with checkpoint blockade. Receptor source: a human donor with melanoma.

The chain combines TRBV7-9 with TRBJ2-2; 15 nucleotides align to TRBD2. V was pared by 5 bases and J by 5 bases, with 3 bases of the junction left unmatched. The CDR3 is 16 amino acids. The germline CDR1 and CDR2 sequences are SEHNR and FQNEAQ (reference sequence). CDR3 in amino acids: CASSAGLAGGTGELFF. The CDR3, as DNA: TGTGCCAGCAGCGCGGGACTAGCGGGAGGTACCGGGGAGCTGTTTTTT.

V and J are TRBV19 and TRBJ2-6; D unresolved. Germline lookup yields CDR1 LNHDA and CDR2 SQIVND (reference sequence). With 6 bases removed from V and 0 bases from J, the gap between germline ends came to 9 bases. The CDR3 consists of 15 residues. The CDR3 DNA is TGTGCCAGTAGGGTTGGGATCTCTGGGGCCAACGTCCTGACTTTC. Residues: CASRVGISGANVLTF.